Presented here are 22 T cell receptor beta chains from one specimen sequenced in a study of somatic mutations in cytotoxic T cells in rheumatoid arthritis. Clones were sequenced by immunoSEQ multiplex PCR, and TCRdb holds only the in-frame ones, with some missing. The sample carries some 15,000 clones, about 72% recorded once. The sequencing input was CD8+ T cells sorted from blood. These receptors were collected from an adult with rheumatoid arthritis.

V gene TRBV5-4 combines with J gene TRBJ2-7; 7 bases fit TRBD1. V trimming: 2 bases; J trimming: 3 bases; junction bases outside the gene matches: 5. Per the germline V gene, CDR1 is SGHNT and CDR2 is YYREEE (reference sequence). The CDR3 loop spans 14 amino acids. CDR3 loop: CASSFEGAHYEQYF. As DNA, the CDR3 is TGTGCCAGCAGCTTCGAGGGGGCTCACTACGAGCAGTACTTC.

The gene calls are TRBV6-1 and TRBJ2-7; TRBD1 matches 7 bases. The CDR3 has 15 residues. Germline V lookup: CDR1 MNHNS, CDR2 SASEGT. The junction had 7 bases not matched to a gene; V was cut back by 1 base and J by 4 bases. The CDR3 protein is CASSEVGGTSYEQYF. The CDR3 nucleotides are TGTGCCAGCAGTGAAGTAGGGGGCACTTCATACGAGCAGTACTTC.

This clone has a single count. The rearrangement uses TRBV4-1 and TRBJ1-4; D may be TRBD1 (6 bases). Trimming stripped 3 bases from V and 7 bases from J, with 24 bases between. CDR1 is MGHRA and CDR2 is YSYEKL in the germline V gene. This CDR3 region has 18 residues. The CDR3 sequence: CASSQREGGLTLGEKLFF. CDR3 DNA: TGCGCCAGCAGCCAGAGGGAGGGGGGGCTAACACTGGGTGAAAAACTGTTTTTT.

The gene calls are TRBV27 and TRBJ2-7; unclear D gene. Deletions cut 3 bases from V and 2 bases from J, with 8 bases between. Germline V gene data show CDR1 as MNHEY and CDR2 as SMNVEV (reference sequence). The CDR3 is made up of 13 amino acids. In nucleotides, the CDR3 is TGTGCCAGCAGTTTCTACGGAACCTACGAGCAGTACTTC. Translation gives CASSFYGTYEQYF.

The CDR3 sequence: CASSGTSGGGRDTQYF. CDR3 sequence (DNA): TGTGCCAGCAGCGGGACTAGCGGGGGGGGGAGAGATACGCAGTATTTT. This rearrangement joins TRBV9 to TRBJ2-3; 15 bases are a match to TRBD2. V was clipped by 3 bases and J by 5 bases; unmatched bases: 4. Per the germline V gene, CDR1 is SGDLS and CDR2 is YYNGEE. The CDR3 totals 16 residues.

V gene TRBV5-4 combines with J gene TRBJ1-1; 8 bases map to TRBD1. There are 14 residues in the CDR3. The J segment lost 8 bases and the V segment lost 0 bases, leaving 6 bases of the junction unmatched. The germline V gene encodes CDR1 SGHNT and CDR2 YYREEE (reference sequence). Here the CDR3 DNA reads TGTGCCAGCAGCTTGGAGCAGGGGGCGTTGGAAGCTTTCTTT. It specifies CASSLEQGALEAFF. The full variable domain, in which reference TRBV5-4 and TRBJ1-1 provide the parts outside the CDR3, is ETGVTQSPTHLIKTRGQQVTLRCSSQSGHNTVSWYQQALGQGPQFIFQYYREEENGRGNFPPRFSGLQFPNYSSELNVNALELDDSALYLCASSLEQGALEAFFGQGTRLTVV.

The rearrangement uses TRBV2 and TRBJ2-1; D gene uncertain. The germline CDR1 and CDR2 sequences are SNHLY and FYNNEI. V lost 8 bases, J lost 3 bases, and 8 bases lay in between. The CDR3 is 12 amino acids. CDR3 residues: CASPAGYNEQFF. CDR3 bases: TGTGCCAGCCCGGCAGGCTACAATGAGCAGTTCTTC.

This clone was recorded a few times. This chain links TRBV6-1 with TRBJ1-5, with D possibly being TRBD1 (5 bases). The CDR3 extends over 15 amino acids. Germline-derived CDR1 and CDR2 are MNHNS and SASEGT. The V end lost 1 base, the J end lost 7 bases, and 14 bases lay between the germline ends. This CDR3 is CASSEVGGEGQPQHF. CDR3 bases: TGTGCCAGCAGTGAAGTTGGAGGGGAAGGCCAGCCCCAGCATTTT.

The V call is TRBV9, the J call TRBJ1-3; 9 positions match TRBD1. CDR1 is SGDLS, CDR2 YYNGEE, per germline. The CDR3 is 12 residues long. V trimming: 3 bases; J trimming: 8 bases; junction bases outside the gene matches: 0. CDR3 sequence (DNA): TGTGCCAGCAGCGGACAGGGGGACACCATATATTTT. As protein: CASSGQGDTIYF.

The genes are TRBV30 and TRBJ1-4; D is uncertain. The CDR3 is made up of 12 amino acids. The germline CDR1 and CDR2 sequences are GTSNPN and SVGIG (reference sequence). With 8 bases removed from V and 5 bases from J, the gap between germline ends came to 12 bases. This chain's CDR3 is CAAVQPNEKLFF. The CDR3 DNA sequence: TGTGCCGCGGTCCAACCAAATGAAAAACTGTTTTTT.

This clone was picked up one time. This chain connects TRBV11-2 to TRBJ2-1; 8 nucleotides match TRBD1. The CDR3 covers 17 residues. The germline V gene encodes CDR1 SGHAT and CDR2 FQNNGV. J gave up 0 bases and V 5 bases, and 9 bases lay outside the gene matches. The CDR3 DNA sequence: TGTGCCAGCAGCCACCGACAGGGGCAAAGCTCCTACAATGAGCAGTTCTTC. Its translation is CASSHRQGQSSYNEQFF.

J is TRBJ2-1 and V is TRBV6-6; 7 nucleotides match TRBD2. The CDR3 loop spans 14 amino acids. V dropped 5 bases and J dropped 6; count of bases not matched to a gene: 7. The germline CDR1 and CDR2 sequences are MNHNY and SVGAGI (reference sequence). CDR3 in amino acids: CASSTRTSRNEQFF. The CDR3 nucleotides read TGTGCCAGCAGTACCCGGACTAGTCGCAATGAGCAGTTCTTC.

As to this clone: One junction end does not reproduce the germline sequence, and a read error may be involved. CDR3 loop: CASRARSYEQYF. The CDR3 bases are TGCGCCAGCAGGGCTCGATCCTATGAGCAGTACTTC. The genes are TRBV10-2 and TRBJ2-7; no definite D call. This CDR3 has 12 residues. CDR1 and CDR2 (germline): WSHSY, SAAADI.

This clone appeared a few times. V and J are TRBV6-1 and TRBJ1-3; no reliable D call. The germline V gene has CDR1 MNHNS and CDR2 SASEGT. This CDR3 is 14 amino acids long. Trimming left V 0 bases short and J 8 bases short, with 11 bases between. The CDR3 DNA sequence: TGTGCCAGCAGTGAAGCCGTGGATTTGGACACCATATATTTT. It is translated as CASSEAVDLDTIYF.

V gene TRBV6-6 combines with J gene TRBJ2-7; 7 bases fit TRBD1. The V segment lost 4 bases and the J segment 2 bases; nucleotides outside the gene matches: 5. This CDR3 region has 14 residues. Germline V gives CDR1 MNHNY, CDR2 SVGAGI (reference sequence). The CDR3 sequence: CASSSPGQTYEQYF. In nucleotides, the CDR3 is TGTGCCAGCAGTTCCCCGGGACAGACCTACGAGCAGTACTTC.

The chain is built from TRBV5-6 and TRBJ1-3; D gene uncertain. The CDR3 covers 17 residues. CDR1 is SGHDT, CDR2 YYEEEE, per germline. V was clipped by 1 base and J by 0 bases, with 14 bases between them. The CDR3 DNA follows: TGTGCCAGCAGCTTGCTCTATGCTTCCCCCTCTGGAAACACCATATATTTT. Translation: CASSLLYASPSGNTIYF. Combining the CDR3 with reference TRBV5-6 and TRBJ1-3 gives the whole variable domain DAGVTQSPTHLIKTRGQQVTLRCSPKSGHDTVSWYQQALGQGPQFIFQYYEEEERQRGNFPDRFSGHQFPNYSSELNVNALLLGDSALYLCASSLLYASPSGNTIYFGEGSWLTVV.

The genes are TRBV28 and TRBJ2-3; D assignment may be TRBD1 or TRBD2 (6 bases each). The CDR3 loop spans 13 amino acids. The V end lost 7 bases, the J end lost 6 bases, and 14 bases lay between the germline ends. Germline lookup yields CDR1 MDHEN and CDR2 SYDVKM. CDR3 sequence reads: CASKLGGLDTQYF. In DNA, the CDR3 is TGTGCCAGCAAACTTGGGGGGCTGGATACGCAGTATTTT.

The chain employs TRBV20-1 and TRBJ1-2, with 7 bases aligning to TRBD1. This CDR3 contains 11 residues. Germline CDR1 is DFQATT and CDR2 is SNEGSKA (reference sequence). V was clipped by 6 bases and J by 6 bases; unmatched bases: 4. The CDR3 DNA follows: TGCAGTGCCAGGGGGATGAATGGCTACACCTTC. This encodes CSARGMNGYTF.

CDR3 residues: CASTRGEEQYF. The CDR3 DNA reads TGTGCCAGCACCCGCGGGGAAGAGCAGTACTTC. The chain couples TRBV6-6 to TRBJ2-7, with D tentatively TRBD2 (6 bases). The V gene lost 7 bases and the J gene lost 7 bases, with 11 bases spanning the gap. This CDR3 spans 11 amino acids. Per the germline V gene, CDR1 is MNHNY and CDR2 is SVGAGI (reference sequence).

The rearrangement joins TRBV27 to TRBJ2-7; 7 bases are shared with TRBD1. The CDR3 length is 15 residues. Looked up from germline, CDR1 is MNHEY and CDR2 is SMNVEV (reference sequence). The trim removed 5 bases at V and 2 bases at J, leaving 9 bases unmatched. The CDR3 sequence: CASSPDRKRTYEQYV. The CDR3 region has the DNA TGTGCCAGCAGTCCGGACAGGAAGAGGACCTACGAGCAGTACGTC.

V is TRBV12-5 and J is TRBJ2-1, with 7 bases that match TRBD1. The CDR3 extends over 13 amino acids. Germline trimming cut 6 bases from V and 8 bases from J; bases unmatched to any gene: 7. CDR1 is LGHNT and CDR2 is FRNRAP in the germline V gene. The CDR3 is CASGRGPEDEQFF. The CDR3 DNA follows: TGTGCTAGTGGAAGGGGGCCAGAGGATGAGCAGTTCTTC.

The V gene is TRBV6-1, the J gene TRBJ1-5, with 10 bases aligning to TRBD1. V lost 6 bases to trimming and J lost 6 bases; unmatched junction nucleotides: 8. CDR3 length: 15 residues. Germline lookup yields CDR1 MNHNS and CDR2 SASEGT. CDR3 sequence reads: CASRGDRGRGQPQHF. CDR3 sequence (DNA): TGTGCCAGCAGGGGAGACAGGGGGCGAGGTCAGCCCCAGCATTTT.